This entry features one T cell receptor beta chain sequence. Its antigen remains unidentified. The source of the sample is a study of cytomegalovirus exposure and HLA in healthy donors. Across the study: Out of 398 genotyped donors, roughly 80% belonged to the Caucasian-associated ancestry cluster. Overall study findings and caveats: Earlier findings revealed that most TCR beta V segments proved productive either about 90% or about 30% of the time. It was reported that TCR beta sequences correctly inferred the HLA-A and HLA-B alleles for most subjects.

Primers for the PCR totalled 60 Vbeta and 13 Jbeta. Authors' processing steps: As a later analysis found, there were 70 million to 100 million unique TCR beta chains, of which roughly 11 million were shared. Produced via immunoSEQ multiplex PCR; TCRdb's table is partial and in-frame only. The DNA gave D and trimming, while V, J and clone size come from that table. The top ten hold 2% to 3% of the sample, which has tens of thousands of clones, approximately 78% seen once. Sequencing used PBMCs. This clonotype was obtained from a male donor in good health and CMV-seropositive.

The CDR3 loop is CATSRDGGSREISGNTIYF. In DNA, the CDR3 is TGTGCCACCAGCAGAGATGGGGGGTCAAGGGAAATCTCTGGAAACACCATATATTTT. The chain combines TRBV15 with TRBJ1-3, with D maybe TRBD1 (5 bases). The CDR3 has 19 residues. CDR1 and CDR2 (germline): LNHNV, YYDKDF (reference sequence). V gave up 0 bases and J gave up 0 bases, with 18 bases separating them.